What follows are 4 T cell receptor beta chains derived from one specimen sequenced in a study of response to subunit inactivated influenza vaccine. MiXCR, applied by TCRdb to the RT-PCR reads, yields one record per CDR3 protein. The data show about 170,000 distinct CDR3 sequences, with over 8.5% seen just once and 35% to 40% held by the top ten. Source: CD8+ T cells sorted from PBMCs, taken around 2 years after vaccination. These receptors all stem from a man aged 45 to 75 who received an inactivated influenza vaccine.

This clonotype was seen a few times. The V call is TRBV7-8, the J call TRBJ1-5, with D unresolved. Trimming took off 1 base at V and 0 bases at J, with 13 bases between the two ends. The CDR3 length is 17 residues. Germline CDR1 is SGHVS and CDR2 is FQNEAQ. DNA for the CDR3: TGTGCCAGCAGCTTAGTTGCCTACCCTTATAGCAATCAGCCCCAGCATTTT. It encodes CASSLVAYPYSNQPQHF.

This clonotype was picked up many times. The chain recombines TRBV25-1 with TRBJ2-2; a possible D gene is TRBD2 (6 bases). The germline V and J ends were trimmed by 0 bases and 2 bases, with 10 bases remaining between them. There are 16 residues in the CDR3. The germline V gene has CDR1 MGHDK and CDR2 SYGVNS. The CDR3 sequence is CASSEYGGINTGELFF. The CDR3 DNA sequence: TGTGCCAGCAGTGAATATGGCGGGATTAACACCGGGGAGCTGTTTTTT.

The sample holds many counts of this clonotype. J is TRBJ2-2 and V is TRBV10-3, with TRBD1 matching 9 bases. This CDR3 is built from 16 residues. CDR1 and CDR2 from the germline V gene are ENHRY and SYGVKD. The V segment lost 1 base and the J segment 2 bases; nucleotides outside the gene matches: 2. This CDR3 is CAISEWTGANTGELFF. The CDR3 DNA reads as TGTGCCATCAGTGAGTGGACAGGGGCTAACACCGGGGAGCTGTTTTTT.

This clonotype was picked up a small number of times. The DNA for the CDR3 is TGTGCCAGCAGTCGCCGATTATTGATAAGTCAGGGAACCTTCTCCTACGAGCAGTACTTC. Translated: CASSRRLLISQGTFSYEQYF. The chain employs TRBV28 and TRBJ2-7, with D perhaps TRBD1 (5 bases). CDR1 and CDR2 from the germline V gene are MDHEN and SYDVKM. V gave up 5 bases and J gave up 0 bases, with 29 bases separating them. The CDR3 is 20 residues long.